This T cell receptor (beta chain) was recorded in a study of somatic mutations in cytotoxic T cells in rheumatoid arthritis. Study-level background: Peripheral blood samples of around 29 ml EDTA were taken from patients directly after diagnosis and before treatment. Study results and caveats: No significant CD8+ T-cell clonality difference was found between rheumatoid arthritis patients and age-matched controls.

Assay used: immunoSEQ multiplex PCR; TCRdb lists only in-frame clones, some missing. The table shows 20,000 to 25,000 clones, with roughly 80% occurring only once. As to this clone: No antigen is known for it.

The CDR3 contains 16 residues. Looked up from germline, CDR1 is SEHNR and CDR2 is FQNEAQ (reference sequence). Deletions cut 1 base from V and 2 bases from J, with 15 bases between. Sequenced sample: CD8+ T cells sorted from blood. The clonotype was recovered from an adult with rheumatoid arthritis. The genes are TRBV7-9 and TRBJ2-7; D gene ambiguous. CDR3: CASSLGEGRPPYEQYF. For the CDR3, the DNA is TGTGCCAGCAGCTTAGGGGAAGGCCGGCCGCCCTACGAGCAGTACTTC.